A single sample gave rise to the 27 T cell receptor beta chains below, sequenced in a study of T cell clonality in common variable immunodeficiency. The repertoire was sequenced with immunoSEQ multiplex PCR; TCRdb's copy has only in-frame clones and lacks some. This sample carries tens of thousands of clones, none of them present only once. Sequencing was performed on peripheral blood mononuclear cells. These receptor sequences come from a person aged 18-69 years in good health.

Ten or more counts support this clone. The read terminates 3 residues before the CDR3 end, so the remaining end is supplied by the germline J gene. This chain joins TRBV20-1 and TRBJ2-1; 11 positions agree with TRBD2. CDR1 is DFQATT and CDR2 is SNEGSKA in the germline V gene (reference sequence). V was clipped by 0 bases and J by 5 bases; unmatched bases: 9. This CDR3 has 17 residues. The CDR3 DNA, read in part, is TGCAGTGCTAGAGATCTAGCGGGGGGTTCTTGGGACAATGAG. Translating it yields CSARDLAGGSWDNE. The CDR3 as a whole reads CSARDLAGGSWDNEQFF.

This clone was observed at least ten times. Read coverage stops 3 residues before the CDR3 terminus; the germline J gene supplies the remainder. The chain uses TRBV5-1 and TRBJ1-1; possibly TRBD1 for D (5 bases). There are 13 residues in the CDR3. The germline V gene encodes CDR1 SGHRS and CDR2 YFSETQ. Trimming took off 4 bases at V and 0 bases at J, with 7 bases between the two ends. This CDR3 is CASSGQMNTEAFF. CDR3 DNA (partial): TGCGCCAGCAGCGGACAAATGAACACTGAA.

This clone was detected many times. The read ends 3 residues shy of where the CDR3 ends; the end is completed using the germline J gene. V usage is TRBV2 and J usage is TRBJ2-3; no clear D. The CDR3 runs 15 residues. Trimming pared 5 bases from V and 1 base from J, leaving 13 bases between. Looked up from germline, CDR1 is SNHLY and CDR2 is FYNNEI. The CDR3 protein is CASSYQVIGTDTQYF. The CDR3 DNA, read in part, is TGTGCCAGCAGTTACCAGGTTATTGGCACAGATACG. Together with reference TRBV2 and TRBJ2-3, the CDR3 gives the full variable domain: EPEVTQTPSHQVTQMGQEVILRCVPISNHLYFYWYRQILGQKVEFLVSFYNNEISEKSEIFDDQFSVERPDGSNFTLKIRSTKLEDSAMYFCASSYQVIGTDTQYFGPGTRLTVL.

This clone was observed many times. The read stops 3 residues short of the end of the CDR3; the missing end is completed from the germline J gene. The genes are TRBV10-3 and TRBJ2-7; TRBD1 is a possible D gene (5 bases). Trimming removed 3 bases at V and 5 bases at J, with 11 bases between. The V gene's germline CDR1 is ENHRY and CDR2 SYGVKD. The CDR3 covers 13 residues. The CDR3 region is CAISDGRADEQYF. The sequenced CDR3 bases are TGTGCCATCAGTGACGGCAGGGCAGACGAG.

About this clone: The read finishes 3 residues shy of the CDR3 end, and the germline J gene is used to complete it. The chain couples TRBV6-2 or TRBV6-3 to TRBJ2-1; 11 bases agree with TRBD2. V was pared by 7 bases and J by 9 bases, with 11 bases of the junction left unmatched. Germline V CDR1 and CDR2: MNHEY, SVGEGT. This CDR3 spans 15 amino acids. The CDR3: CASIPQPLAGAEQFF. The sequenced CDR3 bases are TGTGCCAGCATTCCACAACCACTAGCGGGGGCTGAG.

In its sample, this clone was seen many times. The CDR3 bases that were read are TGCAGTGCTAGAGCCCCTGGGACAGGTCGATCCTACGAG. This gives the protein CSARAPGTGRSYE. The complete CDR3 protein is CSARAPGTGRSYEQYF. This chain connects TRBV20-1 to TRBJ2-7; TRBD1 matches 8 bases. The sequenced fragment ends 3 residues before the CDR3 boundary, so the rest is inferred from the germline J gene. Germline CDR1 and CDR2: DFQATT and SNEGSKA (reference sequence). Germline trimming cut 1 base from V and 1 base from J; bases unmatched to any gene: 9. The CDR3 runs to 16 residues.

A remark on this clone: The CDR3 extends 3 residues past the end of the read, so its final part is completed from the germline J gene. The genes are TRBV20-1 and TRBJ2-7; D unresolved. Trimming shortened V by 0 bases and J by 4 bases, and 16 bases separated the two germline ends. The CDR3 contains 15 residues. CDR1 is DFQATT and CDR2 is SNEGSKA in the germline V gene (reference sequence). Incomplete CDR3 DNA: TGCAGTGCTAGAGAATGGGTCGGCTTCGGGTACGAG. It is translated as CSAREWVGFGYE. The whole CDR3 protein reads CSAREWVGFGYEQYF.

This clone has at least ten counts. Read coverage stops 3 residues before the CDR3 terminus; the germline J gene supplies the remainder. V is TRBV20-1 and J is TRBJ2-7, with 8 bases identical to TRBD1. The CDR3 covers 16 residues. CDR1 is DFQATT and CDR2 is SNEGSKA in the germline V gene (reference sequence). The V segment lost 1 base and the J segment 0 bases; nucleotides outside the gene matches: 8. The chain's CDR3 is CSARGVDRGISYEQYF. The covered CDR3 bases are TGCAGTGCTAGAGGCGTTGACAGGGGAATCTCCTACGAG.

A remark on this clone: The sequenced fragment ends 3 residues before the CDR3 boundary, so the rest is inferred from the germline J gene. The chain couples TRBV20-1 to TRBJ2-7, with D possibly TRBD1 on 6 matching bases. Trimming took 1 base from V and 2 from J, leaving 15 bases between them. The CDR3 spans 15 residues. CDR1 DFQATT and CDR2 SNEGSKA come from the germline V gene (reference sequence). The covered CDR3 bases are TGCAGTGCTAGAGTTCACCCAGGGGACCCCTACGAG. It encodes CSARVHPGDPYE. The full CDR3 is CSARVHPGDPYEQYF.

Many counts were recorded for this clone. Read sequence stops 3 residues before the CDR3 end, and the germline J gene provides the missing end. The chain joins TRBV20-1 to TRBJ1-2; TRBD1 matches 7 bases. J lost 3 bases, V lost 4 bases, and 5 bases had no gene match. Germline lookup yields CDR1 DFQATT and CDR2 SNEGSKA (reference sequence). The CDR3 totals 13 residues. CDR3 DNA, as far as it was read: TGCAGTGCTACTGAGGGGGCCCACTATGGC. Translating gives CSATEGAHYG. The CDR3 in its entirety is CSATEGAHYGYTF.

This clone has at least ten counts. The read ends 3 residues before the CDR3 terminus; that terminus is restored from the germline J gene. The chain couples TRBV30 to TRBJ1-1, with D hard to call. Between the trimmed V and J ends, which lost 8 bases and 0 bases, there was a span of 7 bases. The CDR3 length is 11 residues. Per the germline V gene, CDR1 is GTSNPN and CDR2 is SVGIG (reference sequence). The covered CDR3 bases are TGTGCCGCGAGAATGAACACTGAA. This translates into CAARMNTE. The entire CDR3 reads CAARMNTEAFF.

This clone was detected ten times or more. The CDR3 end falls 3 residues outside the read, so it is completed with the germline J gene. The chain recombines TRBV7-9 with TRBJ2-7; D perhaps matches TRBD2 (5 bases). The CDR3 sequence is 12 residues long. Germline V gene lookup returns CDR1 SEHNR and CDR2 FQNEAQ (reference sequence). Trimming pared 5 bases from V and 5 bases from J, leaving 10 bases between. CDR3 sequence reads: CASSPGVHEQYF. The CDR3 bases that were read are TGTGCCAGCAGCCCCGGGGTCCACGAG.

The sample holds many counts of this clone. The DNA read from the CDR3 is TGTGCCAGCTCCAACGGAGGGTTGAAGGGCACAGATACG. This translates into CASSNGGLKGTDT. The entire CDR3 is CASSNGGLKGTDTQYF. This chain connects TRBV6-2 or TRBV6-3 to TRBJ2-3; D is possibly TRBD2 (6 bases). The read terminates 3 residues before the CDR3 end, so the remaining end is supplied by the germline J gene. V lost 8 bases and J lost 1, with 19 bases in between. CDR3 length: 16 amino acids. Germline lookup yields CDR1 MNHEY and CDR2 SVGEGT.

This clone has ten or more counts. The sequenced fragment ends 3 residues before the CDR3 boundary, so the rest is inferred from the germline J gene. This sequence joins TRBV6-2 or TRBV6-3 and TRBJ1-5; TRBD1 might be the D (5 bases). This CDR3 contains 14 residues. Germline V gene data show CDR1 as MNHEY and CDR2 as SVGEGT. V lost 4 bases to trimming and J lost 4 bases, with 11 bases between them. This CDR3 is CASSFDSRNQPQHF. The sequenced part of the CDR3 DNA is TGTGCCAGCAGTTTCGACAGTCGTAATCAGCCC.

This clone has more than one count but fewer than ten. The CDR3 end is not reached by the read, which stops 3 residues before it; the germline J gene fills it in. This chain links TRBV7-9 with TRBJ2-7, with D possibly matching TRBD1 (5 bases). Trimming left V 0 bases short and J 6 bases short, with 6 bases between. Germline V gene sequence: CDR1 SEHNR, CDR2 FQNEAQ (reference sequence). The CDR3 contains 12 residues. CDR3 region: CASSLAGVEQYF. The part of the CDR3 DNA that was read is TGTGCCAGCAGCTTAGCAGGGGTCGAG.

Turning to this clone: The read terminates 3 residues before the CDR3 end, so the remaining end is supplied by the germline J gene. V is TRBV20-1 and J is TRBJ2-3; D assignment may be TRBD1 or TRBD2 (5 bases each). Germline loops: CDR1 DFQATT, CDR2 SNEGSKA (reference sequence). CDR3 length: 15 amino acids. The CDR3 bases that were read are TGCAGTGCTAGAGATGAGGTGAGGGGCAATCAGCCG. Its translation is CSARDEVRGNQP. The full CDR3 protein reads CSARDEVRGNQPQYF.

This clone was seen ten or more times. Read data end 3 residues before the CDR3 end; the end is taken from the germline J gene. V and J are TRBV20-1 and TRBJ2-3; 11 bases map to TRBD2. Germline lookup yields CDR1 DFQATT and CDR2 SNEGSKA (reference sequence). The V segment lost 3 bases and the J segment 2 bases; nucleotides outside the gene matches: 4. This CDR3 is built from 15 residues. The CDR3 DNA, read in part, is TGCAGTGCTAGGCCGGGACTAGCGGACACAGATACG. Protein product: CSARPGLADTDT. The full CDR3 protein reads CSARPGLADTDTQYF.

This clone was recorded many times. The CDR3 extends 3 residues past the end of the read, so its final part is completed from the germline J gene. The J gene is TRBJ1-6, the V gene TRBV7-8; 7 bases are shared with TRBD1. The CDR3 runs to 15 residues. Unmatched junction bases numbered 10, after V lost 5 bases and J lost 9 bases. Germline V gene sequence: CDR1 SGHVS, CDR2 FQNEAQ. The sequenced CDR3 bases are TGTGCCAGCAGCGGCCGACAGGGAAATTCTTCACCC. Translating gives CASSGRQGNSSP. The entire CDR3 reads CASSGRQGNSSPLHF.

This clone was detected ten times or more. The sequence runs out 3 residues before the end of the CDR3; the remainder is reconstructed from the germline J gene. This sequence joins TRBV5-1 and TRBJ1-3; 9 bases fit TRBD1. CDR1 SGHRS and CDR2 YFSETQ come from the germline V gene. Germline trimming cut 0 bases from V and 4 bases from J; bases unmatched to any gene: 8. The CDR3 sequence is 17 residues long. CDR3 region: CASSLATGGAKGNTIYF. The CDR3 bases that were read are TGCGCCAGCAGCTTGGCTACAGGGGGCGCGAAGGGAAACACC.

This clone was recorded at least ten times. The CDR3 goes on 3 residues after the read ends, and that part is filled in from the germline J gene. The J gene is TRBJ1-6, the V gene TRBV7-9; D is uncertain. V was pared by 5 bases and J by 5 bases, with 10 bases between. CDR1 and CDR2 from the germline V gene are SEHNR and FQNEAQ (reference sequence). This CDR3 contains 14 residues. CDR3 amino acids: CASSGQDDNSPLHF. The sequenced part of the CDR3 DNA is TGTGCCAGCAGCGGGCAGGATGATAATTCACCC.

This clone occurred many times. The read comes to an end 3 residues before the CDR3 does, leaving the germline J gene to fill in the end. The chain recombines TRBV5-1 with TRBJ1-1; D gene ambiguous. The CDR3 consists of 16 residues. Germline V gene sequence: CDR1 SGHRS, CDR2 YFSETQ. V gave up 0 bases and J gave up 0 bases, with 12 bases separating them. The DNA read from the CDR3 is TGCGCCAGCAGCTTGGTGCCGGAGGGCCTGAACACTGAA. Amino acid sequence: CASSLVPEGLNTE. The full CDR3 protein is CASSLVPEGLNTEAFF.

This clone has at least ten counts. The read comes to an end 3 residues before the CDR3 does, leaving the germline J gene to fill in the end. This rearrangement joins TRBV19 to TRBJ2-7, with D tentatively TRBD2 (6 bases). The CDR3 runs 14 residues. Deletions cut 6 bases from V and 3 bases from J, with 15 bases between. The germline CDR1 and CDR2 sequences are LNHDA and SQIVND (reference sequence). This chain's CDR3 is CASRVVAASYEQYF. CDR3 bases read: TGTGCCAGTAGGGTGGTAGCGGCTAGCTACGAG.

This clone appeared many times. The read terminates 3 residues before the CDR3 end, so the remaining end is supplied by the germline J gene. This chain joins TRBV10-3 and TRBJ2-3; 12 bases are shared with TRBD1. V gave up 4 bases and J gave up 6 bases; unmatched junction bases: 11. Germline lookup yields CDR1 ENHRY and CDR2 SYGVKD. CDR3 size: 17 residues. The CDR3 region is CAISGKGQGALIDTQYF. Partial CDR3 DNA: TGTGCCATCAGTGGTAAGGGACAGGGGGCGCTGATCGATACG.

A remark on this clone: A much bigger clone sits one base away, suggesting this may be a read error. The read halts 3 residues ahead of the CDR3 end, with the missing end drawn from the germline J gene. The chain is built from TRBV29-1 and TRBJ2-7, with D tentatively TRBD2 (7 bases). Deletions cut 7 bases from V and 4 bases from J, with 23 bases between. Germline assignment: CDR1 SQVTM and CDR2 ANQGSEA. The CDR3 has 15 amino acids. CDR3 sequence reads: CSARGVGGETYEQYF. CDR3 DNA (partial): TGCAGCGCTCGGGGGGTCGGGGGCGAAACTTACGAG.

There are many counts of this clone. The read finishes 3 residues shy of the CDR3 end, and the germline J gene is used to complete it. The chain is built from TRBV12-3 or TRBV12-4 and TRBJ2-7, with D possibly TRBD1 on 5 matching bases. The CDR3 spans 14 residues. V lost 3 bases and J 3 bases, leaving 12 bases between the germline ends. The CDR3 spells CASSFNRSSYEQYF. The sequenced CDR3 bases are TGTGCCAGCAGTTTTAACAGGTCAAGCTACGAG.

This clone was seen repeatedly, ten times or more. With the read ending 3 residues before the CDR3 end, the germline J gene is used to fill in that end. This chain joins TRBV5-1 and TRBJ2-6, with TRBD1 as a possible D gene (6 bases). Germline lookup yields CDR1 SGHRS and CDR2 YFSETQ. CDR3 length: 17 residues. V was pared by 4 bases and J by 3 bases, with 17 bases between. The CDR3 loop reads CASSKTTGAGGANVLTF. Partial CDR3 DNA: TGCGCCAGCAGCAAAACGACAGGTGCGGGTGGGGCCAACGTC.

To note about this clone: The observed sequence ends 3 residues before the CDR3 terminus, with the missing tail filled in from the germline J gene. The J gene is TRBJ1-2, the V gene TRBV6-2 or TRBV6-3, with D perhaps TRBD1 (5 bases). The CDR3 sequence is 15 residues long. CDR1 and CDR2 (germline): MNHEY, SVGEGT. The CDR3 is CASNLAGGSSYDYTF. CDR3 DNA, as far as it was read: TGTGCCAGCAACCTAGCGGGGGGATCCTCCTACGAC.